These 28 T cell receptor beta chains came from one sample sequenced in a study of CD8 T cells in ankylosing spondylitis (dated by TCRdb to 2017 to 2019). The library relied on 5' RACE. Sequenced using an Illumina HiSeq 2500. TCRdb trimmed the raw reads at Q25, called clones with MiXCR and kept productive beta chains. Here each entry gathers all rows of one CDR3 protein and keeps the most common genes and DNA. A total of roughly 140,000 distinct CDR3 sequences appear in this sample, around 45% of them only once. The biggest ten clones account for 12% to 15% of the sample. The specimen sequenced was synovial fluid, either unsorted or a sorted T cell fraction (not recorded which). All receptors derive from a male donor with ankylosing spondylitis.

The V call is TRBV5-6, the J call TRBJ2-7; D perhaps matches TRBD2 (5 bases). Trimming took 5 bases from V and 2 from J, leaving 14 bases between them. The CDR3 loop spans 14 amino acids. Germline CDR1 SGHDT, CDR2 YYEEEE. The CDR3 reads CASSRGGETYEQYF. The CDR3 coding sequence is TGTGCCAGCAGTCGTGGAGGTGAAACCTACGAGCAGTACTTC.

The gene calls are TRBV5-5 and TRBJ2-1; D unclear. This CDR3 contains 11 residues. V was cut by 3 bases and J by 8 bases, with 6 bases left in between. CDR1 and CDR2 from the germline V gene are SGHKS and YYEKEE (reference sequence). The CDR3 coding sequence is TGTGCCAGCAGCTGGTTGGATGAGCAGTTCTTC. As protein: CASSWLDEQFF. Supplemented by reference TRBV5-5 and TRBJ2-1, the full variable domain reads DAGVTQSPTHLIKTRGQQVTLRCSPISGHKSVSWYQQVLGQGPQFIFQYYEKEERGRGNFPDRFSARQFPNYSSELNVNALLLGDSALYLCASSWLDEQFFGPGTRLTVL.

This clonotype turned up a few times. This chain uses TRBV29-1 with TRBJ2-3, with TRBD1 matching 7 bases. The ends lost 0 bases at V and 2 bases at J; junction bases unmatched: 8. CDR3 length equals 16 residues. CDR1 is SQVTM, CDR2 ANQGSEA, per germline. CDR3 protein: CSVEEKDRKPTDTQYF. As DNA, the CDR3 is TGCAGCGTTGAAGAGAAGGACAGGAAACCCACAGATACGCAGTATTTT.

This clonotype has more than one count but fewer than ten. J is TRBJ2-1 and V is TRBV5-1; 9 positions match TRBD1. The CDR3 covers 16 residues. From germline, CDR1 is SGHRS and CDR2 YFSETQ. The junction had 6 bases not matched to a gene; V was cut back by 4 bases and J by 1 base. The CDR3 sequence is CASSPWDRASYNEQFF. DNA for the CDR3: TGCGCCAGCAGCCCCTGGGACAGGGCTTCCTACAATGAGCAGTTCTTC. Variable domain in full (rest from reference TRBV5-1 and TRBJ2-1): KAGVTQTPRYLIKTRGQQVTLSCSPISGHRSVSWYQQTPGQGLQFLFEYFSETQRNKGNFPGRFSGRQFSNSRSEMNVSTLELGDSALYLCASSPWDRASYNEQFFGPGTRLTVL.

In this sample, this clonotype turned up a few times. The chain couples TRBV12-3 or TRBV12-4 to TRBJ1-4; possible D gene TRBD1, 6 bases. The CDR3 is made up of 14 amino acids. V was trimmed by 3 bases and J by 7 bases, leaving 12 bases between them. The CDR3 loop reads CASSLWGGTEKLFF. CDR3 nucleotides: TGTGCCAGCAGTTTGTGGGGGGGCACTGAAAAACTGTTTTTT.

The chain is built from TRBV20-1 and TRBJ2-2; D possibly corresponds to TRBD2 (6 bases). The CDR3 has 15 residues. The V gene's germline CDR1 is DFQATT and CDR2 SNEGSKA (reference sequence). Trimming left V 3 bases short and J 0 bases short, with 11 bases between. The CDR3 DNA is TGCAGTGCTAGTGCGGGGCCACCGAACACCGGGGAGCTGTTTTTT. Amino acid sequence: CSASAGPPNTGELFF.

This clonotype was counted only a few times. V usage is TRBV4-3 and J usage is TRBJ1-2; TRBD1 aligns across 7 bases. The J segment lost 5 bases and the V segment lost 0 bases, leaving 6 bases of the junction unmatched. This CDR3 has 15 amino acids. Germline CDR1 is LGHNA and CDR2 is YSLEER. The CDR3 DNA is TGCGCCAGCAGCCAAGATACAGGGGTAGGATATGGCTACACCTTC. Residues: CASSQDTGVGYGYTF.

The V call is TRBV29-1, the J call TRBJ1-4; D is perhaps TRBD1 (6 bases). This CDR3 region has 16 residues. Trimming shortened V by 4 bases and J by 0 bases, and 15 bases separated the two germline ends. From germline, CDR1 is SQVTM and CDR2 ANQGSEA. The CDR3 sequence: CSVARGKFATNEKLFF. CDR3 sequence (DNA): TGCAGCGTTGCCAGGGGCAAGTTCGCAACTAATGAAAAACTGTTTTTT.

The V gene is TRBV10-3, the J gene TRBJ2-1; TRBD2 agrees at 9 bases. The CDR3 has 17 residues. Germline CDR1 is ENHRY and CDR2 is SYGVKD. Trimming removed 0 bases from V and 3 bases from J; junction bases left unmatched: 6. CDR3 nucleotide sequence: TGTGCCATCAGTGAGTCTGCGGCTAGCGGGGACTACAATGAGCAGTTCTTC. This sequence encodes CAISESAASGDYNEQFF.

This clonotype was counted between two and nine times. The chain carries TRBV20-1 and TRBJ2-1; TRBD2 is a possible D gene (7 bases). The CDR3 spans 16 residues. The V gene lost 6 bases and the J gene lost 4 bases, with 22 bases spanning the gap. The germline gives CDR1 DFQATT, CDR2 SNEGSKA (reference sequence). The CDR3 sequence is CSAREVGGQPYNEQFF. Written as DNA, the CDR3 is TGCAGTGCCCGAGAGGTGGGGGGGCAACCATACAATGAGCAGTTCTTC.

V usage is TRBV6-5 and J usage is TRBJ1-2, with 9 bases aligning to TRBD1. This CDR3 has 12 residues. Germline CDR1 MNHEY, CDR2 SVGAGI. J was trimmed by 6 bases and V by 5 bases; bases with no gene match: 1. In DNA form, the CDR3 reads TGTGCCAGCAGTACAGGGGGCCATGGCTACACCTTC. This translates into CASSTGGHGYTF.

This chain joins TRBV4-2 and TRBJ1-1; 9 bases are a match to TRBD1. The CDR3 covers 14 residues. The V gene end was trimmed by 0 bases and the J gene end by 10 bases; junction bases not matched to a gene: 6. Germline values: CDR1 LGHNA, CDR2 YNFKEQ. CDR3 DNA: TGTGCCAGCAGCCAAGACCGGGACAGGGTAACAGCTTTCTTT. Translated: CASSQDRDRVTAFF.

This clonotype has just one count. The V call is TRBV4-1, the J call TRBJ1-2; D gene uncertain. The CDR3 totals 15 residues. The germline gives CDR1 MGHRA, CDR2 YSYEKL. V dropped 4 bases and J dropped 2 bases, with 14 bases sitting between them. CDR3 loop: CASSRAGVDNYGYTF. The CDR3 bases are TGCGCCAGCAGCCGGGCGGGAGTAGACAACTATGGCTACACCTTC.

This chain's CDR3 is CASSLYRGSTEAFF. CDR3 sequence (DNA): TGTGCCAGCAGTTTATACAGGGGGAGCACTGAAGCTTTCTTT. The chain couples TRBV28 to TRBJ1-1; TRBD1 aligns across 8 bases. This CDR3 spans 14 amino acids. V trimming: 1 base; J trimming: 4 bases; junction bases outside the gene matches: 2. Per the germline V gene, CDR1 is MDHEN and CDR2 is SYDVKM.

This clonotype was seen at least ten times. CDR3 sequence reads: CASSQDSGGPYEQYF. Written as DNA, the CDR3 is TGTGCCAGCAGCCAAGATAGCGGGGGGCCCTACGAGCAGTACTTC. The chain has TRBV4-2 and TRBJ2-7, with 10 bases fitting TRBD2. V gave up 0 bases and J gave up 2 bases; unmatched junction bases: 1. This CDR3 has 15 amino acids. Germline CDR1 and CDR2: LGHNA and YNFKEQ.

The chain has TRBV6-2 or TRBV6-3 and TRBJ2-1; 8 bases agree with TRBD2. CDR1 is MNHEY and CDR2 is SVGEGT in the germline V gene. The CDR3 has 16 amino acids. Germline trimming cut 6 bases from V and 0 bases from J; bases unmatched to any gene: 7. CDR3 sequence: CASRLLAEGSYNEQFF. The CDR3 nucleotides read TGTGCCAGCAGGTTACTAGCGGAGGGCTCCTACAATGAGCAGTTCTTC.

The V gene is TRBV20-1, the J gene TRBJ2-5; no clear D. This CDR3 is built from 8 residues. Germline V gene sequence: CDR1 DFQATT, CDR2 SNEGSKA (reference sequence). Trimming removed 2 bases at V and 10 bases at J, with 2 bases between. In nucleotides, the CDR3 is TGCAGTGCTAGAAGCCAGTACTTC. Amino acid sequence: CSARSQYF.

The V gene is TRBV27, the J gene TRBJ1-4; 7 nucleotides line up with TRBD1. The germline V gene encodes CDR1 MNHEY and CDR2 SMNVEV (reference sequence). This CDR3 spans 15 amino acids. Trimming at V came to 4 bases and at J to 4 bases, leaving 6 bases not matched to a gene. The CDR3 is CASSSLTGINEKLFF. The CDR3 DNA follows: TGTGCCAGCAGTTCCCTGACAGGGATTAATGAAAAACTGTTTTTT.

This clonotype was observed a handful of times. V is TRBV7-2 and J is TRBJ2-1; D tentatively reads TRBD1 or TRBD2 (6 bases each). The V gene's germline CDR1 is SGHTA and CDR2 FQGNSA. The CDR3 is 15 residues long. The V gene lost 7 bases and the J gene lost 4 bases, with 17 bases spanning the gap. The CDR3 spells CASIVQGLRYNEQFF. The CDR3 nucleotides are TGTGCCAGCATCGTACAGGGACTGCGTTACAATGAGCAGTTCTTC.

This chain connects TRBV28 to TRBJ2-5; a weak D match, TRBD2 (5 bases). The CDR3 length is 15 residues. CDR1 is MDHEN and CDR2 is SYDVKM in the germline V gene. V lost 6 bases and J 0 bases, leaving 14 bases between the germline ends. The DNA of the CDR3 is TGTGCCAGCAGGGGCGGGCAGAGGTACCAAGAGACCCAGTACTTC. Protein sequence: CASRGGQRYQETQYF.

The chain recombines TRBV10-3 with TRBJ2-7; 8 bases agree with TRBD2. After removal of 2 bases from V and 3 bases from J, the junction contained 9 bases not matched to a gene. This CDR3 contains 16 residues. Germline V gene sequence: CDR1 ENHRY, CDR2 SYGVKD. The CDR3 DNA reads as TGTGCCATCAGTGAGGGGGGAAGCGGGAGTAACTACGAGCAGTACTTC. Amino acids: CAISEGGSGSNYEQYF.

This clonotype has only a few counts. The chain employs TRBV7-9 and TRBJ1-4; D not certain. Trimming stripped 0 bases from V and 0 bases from J, with 8 bases between. CDR1 SEHNR and CDR2 FQNEAQ come from the germline V gene (reference sequence). The CDR3 has 16 amino acids. The DNA of the CDR3 is TGTGCCAGCAGCTTAGCGCTTTGGGCAACTAATGAAAAACTGTTTTTT. This codes for CASSLALWATNEKLFF.

This clonotype was observed a few times. The J gene is TRBJ2-3, the V gene TRBV10-3; TRBD2 matches 7 bases. The junction had 6 bases not matched to a gene; V was cut back by 3 bases and J by 0 bases. In germline, CDR1 is ENHRY, CDR2 SYGVKD. There are 16 residues in the CDR3. The CDR3: CAISDAGVSSTDTQYF. The DNA for the CDR3 is TGTGCCATCAGTGACGCGGGAGTGTCGAGCACAGATACGCAGTATTTT.

This clonotype has a handful of counts. The chain carries TRBV4-3 and TRBJ1-1; D might be TRBD1 (5 bases). The germline gives CDR1 LGHNA, CDR2 YSLEER. The V end was cut by 1 base, the J end by 11 bases, with 14 bases between. The length of the CDR3 is 13 residues. CDR3: CASSQVNAGIAFF. The CDR3 bases are TGCGCCAGCAGCCAAGTCAATGCAGGGATCGCTTTCTTT.

Worth noting for this clonotype: Mismatch with germline at one junction end may stem from a read error. CDR3: CASSVSGRITGDLFF. The CDR3 nucleotides are TGCGCCAGCAGCGTAAGCGGGAGGATCACCGGGGACCTGTTTTTT. V gene TRBV5-1 combines with J gene TRBJ2-2; the match to TRBD2 covers 9 bases. The CDR3 loop spans 15 amino acids. Germline loops: CDR1 SGHRS, CDR2 YFSETQ.

At least ten counts were recorded for this clonotype. This chain joins TRBV4-1 and TRBJ2-1; 10 bases align to TRBD2. J was trimmed by 3 bases and V by 1 base; bases with no gene match: 3. Per germline, CDR1 MGHRA and CDR2 YSYEKL. CDR3 length equals 16 residues. CDR3 nucleotides: TGCGCCAGCAGCCAAGCTAGCGGGAGTGGCTACAATGAGCAGTTCTTC. This codes for CASSQASGSGYNEQFF.

The chain uses TRBV27 and TRBJ2-1; 12 bases align to TRBD2. The germline gives CDR1 MNHEY, CDR2 SMNVEV (reference sequence). J lost 8 bases, V lost 4 bases, and 6 bases had no gene match. CDR3 length: 15 residues. Here the CDR3 reads CASSSTSGRQDEQFF. The DNA for the CDR3 is TGTGCCAGCAGTTCCACTAGCGGGAGGCAGGATGAGCAGTTCTTC.

CDR3: CASSLTGVRGYGYTF. CDR3 nucleotides: TGTGCCAGCAGTCTTACAGGGGTCAGAGGCTATGGCTACACCTTC. The gene calls are TRBV7-8 and TRBJ1-2, with 7 bases aligning to TRBD1. J gave up 4 bases and V 6 bases, and 11 bases lay outside the gene matches. CDR1 is SGHVS and CDR2 is FQNEAQ in the germline V gene. CDR3 length: 15 amino acids.